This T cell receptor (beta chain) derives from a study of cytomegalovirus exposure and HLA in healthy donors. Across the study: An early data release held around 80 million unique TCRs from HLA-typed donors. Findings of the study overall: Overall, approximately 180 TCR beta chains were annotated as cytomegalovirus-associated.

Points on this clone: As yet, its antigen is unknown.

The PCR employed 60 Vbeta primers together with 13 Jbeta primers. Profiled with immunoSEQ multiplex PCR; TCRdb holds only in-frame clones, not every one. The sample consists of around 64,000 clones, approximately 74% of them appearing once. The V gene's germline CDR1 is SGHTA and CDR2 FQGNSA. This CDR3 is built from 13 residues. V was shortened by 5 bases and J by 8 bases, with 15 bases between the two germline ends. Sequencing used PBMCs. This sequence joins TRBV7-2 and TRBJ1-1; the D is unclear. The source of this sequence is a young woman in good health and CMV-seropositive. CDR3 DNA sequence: TGTGCCAGCAGCCGCAGCTCAGGATACGAAGCTTTCTTT. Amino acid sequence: CASSRSSGYEAFF.